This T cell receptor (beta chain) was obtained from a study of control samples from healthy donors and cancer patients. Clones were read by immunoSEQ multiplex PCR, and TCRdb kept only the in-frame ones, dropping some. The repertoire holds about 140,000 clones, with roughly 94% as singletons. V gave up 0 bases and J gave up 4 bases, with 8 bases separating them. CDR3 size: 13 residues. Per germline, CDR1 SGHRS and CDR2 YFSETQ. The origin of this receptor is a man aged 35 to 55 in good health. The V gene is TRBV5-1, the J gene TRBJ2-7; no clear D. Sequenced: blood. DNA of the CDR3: TGCGCCAGCAGCTTGGACCCGGTATACGAGCAGTACTTC. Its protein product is CASSLDPVYEQYF.